These T cell receptor beta chains were read from a single sample in a study of response to subunit inactivated influenza vaccine. TCRdb reanalysed the RT-PCR reads using MiXCR and keeps one entry per CDR3 protein. Of approximately 530,000 distinct CDR3 sequences in the sample, around 8% are singletons; the top ten hold over 10%. Sequences were derived from PBMCs from blood, sampled 23 months after vaccination. These receptors all come from a man between 45 and 75 years old who received an inactivated influenza vaccine. CDR3s include the opening cysteine and the closing phenylalanine or tryptophan. A D gene is named only where the DNA matches it firmly. A row's size may be missing; if present it is once, few, many or a size class.

CDR3nt,CDR3aa,abundance,j_gene,d_gene,v_gene,len
TGTGCCAGCAGCATCACAGGGTTGGCTGAAGCTTTCTTT,CASSITGLAEAFF,many,TRBJ1-1,.,TRBV7-2,13
TGTGCCAGCAGCCAAGAATGGGGTAACTCCTACGAGCAGTACTTC,CASSQEWGNSYEQYF,many,TRBJ2-7,.,TRBV4-2,15
TGTGCCAGCAGCTGGGGTAATGGCAGGCGCGTCTACGAGCAGTACTTC,CASSWGNGRRVYEQYF,.,TRBJ2-7,.,TRBV5-6,16
TGCAGTGCTAGAGGACAGGCCTACAATGAGCAGTTCTTC,CSARGQAYNEQFF,.,TRBJ2-1,.,TRBV20-1,13
TGCGCCAGCAGCCAAGATCCTCGGGGCATCTACAATGAGCAGTTCTTC,CASSQDPRGIYNEQFF,.,TRBJ2-1,.,TRBV4-3,16
TGTGCCAGTAGTGAGTGGGGGACTGATAATTCACCCCTCCACTTT,CASSEWGTDNSPLHF,.,TRBJ1-6,.,TRBV2,15
TGTGCCAGCAGTCCGTGGACAGGCGCCTACGATCAGTACTTC,CASSPWTGAYDQYF,.,TRBJ2-7,TRBD1,TRBV27,14
TGTGCCAGCAGTTTCCTACAGGAAAACATTCAGTACTTC,CASSFLQENIQYF,few,TRBJ2-4,.,TRBV12-3/TRBV12-4,13
TGTGCCAGCAGTTACTCGGTCCCCTACGAGCAGTACTTC,CASSYSVPYEQYF,.,TRBJ2-7,.,TRBV6-6,13
TGTGCCAGCAGTTACTCTAGACAGCCTCCGAACACCGGGGAGCTGTTTTTT,CASSYSRQPPNTGELFF,few,TRBJ2-2,.,TRBV6-2/TRBV6-3,17
TGTGCCAGCAGTAGGACAGGTCAGACCCAGTACTTC,CASSRTGQTQYF,many,TRBJ2-5,TRBD1,TRBV12-3/TRBV12-4,12
TGTGCCAGCAGTGCTACGGGGGGATACGGCTACGAGCAGTACTTC,CASSATGGYGYEQYF,few,TRBJ2-7,TRBD2,TRBV25-1,15
TGTGCCAGCAGTCCGGGACTAGCGGGGGGGGGTACGCAGTATTTT,CASSPGLAGGGTQYF,.,TRBJ2-3,TRBD2,TRBV6-1,15
TGTGCCAGCAGCGGTGTGGGCTACGAGCAGTACTTC,CASSGVGYEQYF,many,TRBJ2-7,.,TRBV5-6,12
TGCGCCAGCAGTAACCGCGGGGGGCCGAGACTTAATGAGCAGTTCTTC,CASSNRGGPRLNEQFF,.,TRBJ2-1,TRBD2,TRBV10-1,16
TGCGCCAGCAGCCAAATGGGGACACCTAACTATGGCTACACCTTC,CASSQMGTPNYGYTF,few,TRBJ1-2,.,TRBV4-1,15
TGTGCCAGCAGCTTCGGTGTTTCCGCCGGGGAGCTGTTTTTT,CASSFGVSAGELFF,few,TRBJ2-2,.,TRBV9,14
TGTGCCAGCACTTCGATCCCACGGAGTACTGAAGCTTTCTTT,CASTSIPRSTEAFF,many,TRBJ1-1,.,TRBV3-1,14
TGTGCCAGCAGACGAGGGGGGGGTGAGACCCAGTACTTC,CASRRGGGETQYF,.,TRBJ2-5,.,TRBV5-6,13
TGCAGCGTGGCGGGACAGCCGAATCAGCCCCAGCATTTT,CSVAGQPNQPQHF,.,TRBJ1-5,TRBD1,TRBV29-1,13
TGCAGTGCTAGCGTTACGGACGGAGCCCCTGAAGCTTTCTTT,CSASVTDGAPEAFF,.,TRBJ1-1,.,TRBV20-1,14
TGTGCCAGCAGGGGGGCTGTCGAGCAGTACTTC,CASRGAVEQYF,.,TRBJ2-7,.,TRBV6-5,11
TGTGCCAGCAGTTTTCGACAGGGGGAGTTCGGGGAGCTGTTTTTT,CASSFRQGEFGELFF,few,TRBJ2-2,TRBD1,TRBV7-8,15
TGTGCCAGCAGTTTTTTGGACAGTGAAGGTGGCTACACCTTC,CASSFLDSEGGYTF,few,TRBJ1-2,.,TRBV6-5,14
TGCGCCAGCAGCGGTGCGGATCACACAGATACGCAGTATTTT,CASSGADHTDTQYF,few,TRBJ2-3,.,TRBV5-1,14
TGCAGCGTTTTCACTAGCGGGGGGGCGTACAATGAGCAGTTCTTC,CSVFTSGGAYNEQFF,few,TRBJ2-1,TRBD2,TRBV29-1,15
TGTGCCAGCGGTAACTTCTACGAGCAGTACTTC,CASGNFYEQYF,.,TRBJ2-7,.,TRBV6-2/TRBV6-3,11
TGTGCCAGCAGCCAAGACGGCAGGCGAGCCAAAAACATTCAGTACTTC,CASSQDGRRAKNIQYF,.,TRBJ2-4,.,TRBV14,16
TGTGCCATCAGTGATCCGACTAGCGGGGGGGCGGATACGCAGTATTTT,CAISDPTSGGADTQYF,many,TRBJ2-3,TRBD2,TRBV10-3,16
TGCGCCAGCAGCTTGAGCGGACAGGGACTAAATGAGCAGTTCTTC,CASSLSGQGLNEQFF,.,TRBJ2-1,.,TRBV5-1,15
TGCAGTGCTAGACCATTACGAACCGGGGCGTCCTACGAGCAGTACTTC,CSARPLRTGASYEQYF,many,TRBJ2-7,.,TRBV20-1,16
TGTGCCAGCAGTGAATTTCTGTTACAGACAGATACGCAGTATTTT,CASSEFLLQTDTQYF,few,TRBJ2-3,.,TRBV25-1,15
TGCAGTGCTAGAGCCCCGGGAAGACTCTCCTACGAGCAGTACTTC,CSARAPGRLSYEQYF,few,TRBJ2-7,.,TRBV20-1,15
TGCAGTGCTAGTTTTCTGGAGGGACCCACTGAAGCTTTCTTT,CSASFLEGPTEAFF,few,TRBJ1-1,.,TRBV20-1,14
TGTGCCAGCAGCCGGACAGGGGGCGGGAACATTCAGTACTTC,CASSRTGGGNIQYF,many,TRBJ2-4,TRBD1,TRBV7-8,14
TGCGCCAGCAGCCAAGATTGGGACAGGGGTGAGCAGTTCTTC,CASSQDWDRGEQFF,few,TRBJ2-1,TRBD1,TRBV4-3,14
TGTGCCAGCATTCAATTTGGGACTAGCGGGGTTGAAGAGTTCTTC,CASIQFGTSGVEEFF,many,TRBJ2-1,TRBD2,TRBV6-1,15
TGCGCCAGCAGCTTGGCCCCGACAGGTGACTCTGGGGCCAACGTCCTGACTTTC,CASSLAPTGDSGANVLTF,many,TRBJ2-6,.,TRBV5-1,18
TGCAGTGCTAGGCCGGGACAGGGGTTTAATCAGCCCCAGCATTTT,CSARPGQGFNQPQHF,.,TRBJ1-5,TRBD1,TRBV20-1,15
TGTGCCAGCAGCCACCGGGCGGCAGAGACCCAGTACTTC,CASSHRAAETQYF,few,TRBJ2-5,.,TRBV3-1,13
TGTGCCAGCAGTTACCCCCCCGGGACTAGCGGAGAGCAGTACTTC,CASSYPPGTSGEQYF,.,TRBJ2-7,TRBD2,TRBV6-2/TRBV6-3,15
TGTGCCAGCAGCTTAGGGGGCGTTGGGGCAGATACGCAGTATTTT,CASSLGGVGADTQYF,few,TRBJ2-3,.,TRBV7-3,15
TGTGCCAGCACGATACGGGTCTCTAATTCACCCCTCCACTTT,CASTIRVSNSPLHF,few,TRBJ1-6,.,TRBV7-2,14